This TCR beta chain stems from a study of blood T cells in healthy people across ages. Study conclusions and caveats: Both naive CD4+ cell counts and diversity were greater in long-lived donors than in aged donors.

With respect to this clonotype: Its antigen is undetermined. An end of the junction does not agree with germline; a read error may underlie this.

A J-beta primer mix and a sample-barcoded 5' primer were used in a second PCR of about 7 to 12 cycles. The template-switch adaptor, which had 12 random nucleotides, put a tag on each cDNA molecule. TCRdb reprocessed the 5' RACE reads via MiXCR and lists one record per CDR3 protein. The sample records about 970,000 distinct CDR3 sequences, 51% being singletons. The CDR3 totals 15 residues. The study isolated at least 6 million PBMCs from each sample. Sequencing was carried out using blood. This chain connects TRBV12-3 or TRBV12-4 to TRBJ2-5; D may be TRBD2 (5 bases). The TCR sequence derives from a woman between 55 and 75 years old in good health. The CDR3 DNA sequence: TGTGCCAGCAGTCCGTTGATAGCGCAGGTGGAGACCCGGTACTTC. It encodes CASSPLIAQVETRYF.